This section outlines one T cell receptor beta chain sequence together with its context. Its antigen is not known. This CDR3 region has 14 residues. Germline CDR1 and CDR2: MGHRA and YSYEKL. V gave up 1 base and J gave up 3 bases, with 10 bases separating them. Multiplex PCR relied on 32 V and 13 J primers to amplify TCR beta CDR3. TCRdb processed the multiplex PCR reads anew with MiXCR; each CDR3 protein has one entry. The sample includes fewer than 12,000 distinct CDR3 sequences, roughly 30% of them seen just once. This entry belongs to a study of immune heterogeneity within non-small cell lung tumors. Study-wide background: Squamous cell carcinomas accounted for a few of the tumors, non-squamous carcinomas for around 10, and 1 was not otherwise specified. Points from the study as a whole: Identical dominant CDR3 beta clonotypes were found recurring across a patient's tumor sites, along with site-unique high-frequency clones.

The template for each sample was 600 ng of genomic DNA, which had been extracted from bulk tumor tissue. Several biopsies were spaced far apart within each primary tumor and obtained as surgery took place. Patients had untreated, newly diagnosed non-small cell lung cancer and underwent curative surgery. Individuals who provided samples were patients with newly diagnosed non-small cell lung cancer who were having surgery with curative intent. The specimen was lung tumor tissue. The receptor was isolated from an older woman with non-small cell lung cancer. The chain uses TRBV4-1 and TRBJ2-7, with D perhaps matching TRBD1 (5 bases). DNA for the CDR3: TGCGCCAGCAGCCAAGTTGACAGCTACTACGAGCAGTACTTC. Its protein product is CASSQVDSYYEQYF.